The clone carrying this TCR beta chain appeared a single time. Its antigen remains unknown. TCRdb keeps only in-frame clones here, not all; method: immunoSEQ multiplex PCR. The repertoire has 90,000 to 150,000 clones, 85% to 95% of them found once; the top ten carry 3% to 4%. This sample stems from a study of graft-versus-host responses after intestinal transplantation. The CDR3 is 17 amino acids. V was cut by 5 bases and J by 5 bases, with 21 bases left in between. Germline V gene lookup returns CDR1 LNHDA and CDR2 SQIVND (reference sequence). This TCR was recovered from a human donor who received an intestinal transplant. V usage is TRBV19 and J usage is TRBJ2-2; perhaps TRBD2 as D (6 bases). The sequences come from unstimulated CD8+ T cells sorted from spleen or lymph node cells, collected before intestinal transplant. The CDR3 protein is CASSAWDFPGETGELFF. In nucleotides, the CDR3 is TGTGCCAGTAGTGCGTGGGACTTCCCCGGTGAGACCGGGGAGCTGTTTTTT.